These T cell receptor beta chains were read from a single sample in a study of cytomegalovirus exposure and HLA in healthy donors. Data came from immunoSEQ multiplex PCR; TCRdb stores just in-frame clones and leaves some out. The profile shows about 130,000 clones, 65% to 70% of them singletons. The sample comprised PBMCs. Receptors originate from a human donor in good health. The CDR3 runs from the conserved cysteine through the conserved F or W.

CDR3aa,v_gene,j_gene
CASSLASPDEKLFF,TRBV5-1,TRBJ1-4
CASGLATDTQYF,TRBV12-5,TRBJ2-3
CASSLSDSGDEQFF,TRBV5-1,TRBJ2-1
CASSLDVSGVYEQYF,TRBV5-1,TRBJ2-7
CASSIASGSHNEQFF,TRBV19,TRBJ2-1
CASSPRQGWGGYRYF,TRBV28,TRBJ2-3
CASSLVGSRDWQFF,TRBV5-4,TRBJ2-1
CAIHGQGRFNYGYTF,TRBV10-3,TRBJ1-2
CSVEDGTGYEQYF,TRBV29-1,TRBJ2-7
CASRDAGQGSGYTF,TRBV6-6,TRBJ1-2
CASSHKMDSYEQYF,TRBV5-4,TRBJ2-7
CASSLYGGYGYTF,TRBV28,TRBJ1-2
CASGAGAREQYF,TRBV12-5,TRBJ2-7
CASSVTRGGGSEQYF,TRBV11-1,TRBJ2-7
CASRVTGSNSEQFF,TRBV6-1,TRBJ2-1
CASQVTGTENEKLFF,TRBV5-1,TRBJ1-4
CASSESVGAGDEQFF,TRBV10-1,TRBJ2-1
CASSLGGRSTDTQYF,TRBV5-1,TRBJ2-3
CSAGDRNTQYF,TRBV29-1,TRBJ2-3
CASSMGQGADQETQYF,TRBV7-9,TRBJ2-5
CASRKGLAGADYNEQFF,TRBV5-4,TRBJ2-1
CASSVGVRSGYPTDTQYF,TRBV9,TRBJ2-3
CASDGGLQETQYF,TRBV2,TRBJ2-5
CASKYGQQNTEAFF,TRBV6-5,TRBJ1-1
CASSEGRGLAGAIDEQFF,TRBV21-1,TRBJ2-1
CAISSGRLAGSNTGELFF,TRBV10-3,TRBJ2-2
CASSQGRARGYNEQFF,TRBV4-1,TRBJ2-1
CASSPSGRLSETQYF,TRBV13,TRBJ2-5
CASSPPGQEEETQYF,TRBV5-4,TRBJ2-5
CASSGGGGSFWYQPQHF,TRBV6-1,TRBJ1-5
CASSVVEGGRVGQGSPRSNQPQHF,TRBV9,TRBJ1-5
CSVVARGVYNEQFF,TRBV29-1,TRBJ2-1
CASSLGQGNSYEQYF,TRBV5-8,TRBJ2-7
CASSTPGTGTAEQYF,TRBV25-1,TRBJ2-7
CASSESVAVSSYNEQFF,TRBV10-1,TRBJ2-1
CASMAANYGYTF,TRBV2,TRBJ1-2
CASSLDRVGEQYF,TRBV18,TRBJ2-7
CASSTTGPGPYEQYF,TRBV6-5,-
CASSPGVAALDEQLF,TRBV11-1,TRBJ2-1
CASSLSAAANYGYTF,TRBV27,TRBJ1-2
CASSWRATSGTSTDTQYF,TRBV7-9,TRBJ2-3
CASILGTSGYNEQFF,TRBV5-1,TRBJ2-1
CASSPPGLTEAFF,TRBV4-1,TRBJ1-1
CASSFGQGNQPQHF,TRBV28,TRBJ1-5
CASRVRSESIGYTF,TRBV5-4,TRBJ1-2
CASSLSRVSSYEQYF,TRBV28,TRBJ2-7
CAVARQPDTQYF,TRBV6-5,TRBJ2-3
CASVGTSANTGELFF,TRBV12-5,TRBJ2-2
CASSLARAGGETQYF,TRBV5-4,TRBJ2-5
CASSWWGGAASTGELFF,TRBV13,TRBJ2-2
CASSPSTGYTGELFF,TRBV7-9,TRBJ2-2
CASRQQTGELFF,TRBV6-5,TRBJ2-2
CASRETSYNEQFF,TRBV6-5,TRBJ2-1